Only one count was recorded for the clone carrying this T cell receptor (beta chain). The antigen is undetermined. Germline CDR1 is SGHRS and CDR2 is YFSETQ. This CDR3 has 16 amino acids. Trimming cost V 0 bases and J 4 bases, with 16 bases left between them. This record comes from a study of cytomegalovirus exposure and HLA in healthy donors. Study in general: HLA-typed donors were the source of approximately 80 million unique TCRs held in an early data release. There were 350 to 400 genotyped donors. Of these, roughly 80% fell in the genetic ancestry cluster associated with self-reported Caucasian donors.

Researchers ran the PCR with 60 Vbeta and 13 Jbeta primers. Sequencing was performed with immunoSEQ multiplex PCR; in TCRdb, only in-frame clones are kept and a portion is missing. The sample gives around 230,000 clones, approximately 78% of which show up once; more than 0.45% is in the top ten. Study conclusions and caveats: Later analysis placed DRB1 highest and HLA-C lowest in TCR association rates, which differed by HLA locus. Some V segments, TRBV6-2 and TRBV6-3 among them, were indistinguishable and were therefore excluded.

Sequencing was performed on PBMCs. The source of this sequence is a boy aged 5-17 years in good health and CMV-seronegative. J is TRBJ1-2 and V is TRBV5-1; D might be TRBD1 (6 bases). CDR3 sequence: CASSLAGTPSSYGYTF. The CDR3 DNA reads TGCGCCAGCAGCTTGGCCGGGACACCCTCTTCCTATGGCTACACCTTC.